One and the same sample provided the 3 T cell receptor beta chains below, sequenced in a study of blood T cell repertoires in COVID-19. The protocol was immunoSEQ multiplex PCR, while the TCRdb copy is restricted to in-frame clones and leaves out a portion. The sample consists of hundreds of thousands of clones, roughly 89% of them appearing once. The sequenced sample was peripheral blood. These receptors all stem from a woman under 30 who had recovered from COVID-19.

This rearrangement joins TRBV15 to TRBJ1-5; perhaps TRBD1 as D (5 bases). Between the trimmed V and J ends, which lost 3 bases and 2 bases, there was a span of 8 bases. Germline V lookup: CDR1 LNHNV, CDR2 YYDKDF (reference sequence). The CDR3 covers 14 residues. The CDR3 spells CATSSRVGNQPQHF. The CDR3 DNA reads as TGTGCCACCAGCAGCAGGGTGGGCAATCAGCCCCAGCATTTT.

This clone was picked up a small number of times. The V gene is TRBV18, the J gene TRBJ2-1, with D perhaps matching TRBD2 (5 bases). Trimming removed 3 bases at V and 7 bases at J, with 19 bases between. Germline V gives CDR1 KGHSH, CDR2 LQKENI. The CDR3 totals 16 residues. The CDR3 loop is CASSPDFWGAWNEQFF. The CDR3 DNA sequence: TGTGCCAGCTCACCTGATTTCTGGGGAGCCTGGAATGAGCAGTTCTTC.

CDR3 DNA: TGTGCCAGCTCACCACTTGGCGGTTTGGGTAGGGGAATGCGTACGAACACTGAAGCTTTCTTT. It codes for CASSPLGGLGRGMRTNTEAFF. The V and J genes are TRBV18 and TRBJ1-1; weak D call: TRBD1 (5 bases). Deletions cut 1 base from V and 1 base from J, with 28 bases between. This CDR3 is 21 amino acids long. The germline CDR1 and CDR2 sequences are KGHSH and LQKENI. Full variable domain (missing parts from reference TRBV18 and TRBJ1-1): NAGVMQNPRHLVRRRGQEARLRCSPMKGHSHVYWYRQLPEEGLKFMVYLQKENIIDESGMPKERFSAEFPKEGPSILRIQQVVRGDSAAYFCASSPLGGLGRGMRTNTEAFFGQGTRLTVV.